This entry lists 11 T cell receptor beta chains sequenced from one sample in a study of response to subunit inactivated influenza vaccine. TCRdb recomputed calls from the RT-PCR reads with MiXCR, one row per CDR3 protein. The data contain about 570,000 distinct CDR3 sequences, about 11% of them singletons. The same sample was also studied in work on T cells expressing NK-cell markers. From that report: Making the TCR beta cDNA relied on 5'RACE template switching with UMIs.

The sequences come from PBMCs from blood, collected on the day of vaccination. These receptors all stem from a man aged 45 to 65 who received an inactivated influenza vaccine.

V is TRBV6-2 or TRBV6-3 and J is TRBJ2-7; D is perhaps TRBD2 (6 bases). Looked up from germline, CDR1 is MNHEY and CDR2 is SVGEGT. The CDR3 runs to 15 residues. Deletions cut 3 bases from V and 2 bases from J, with 14 bases between. CDR3 sequence: CASSYRLAHPYEQYF. CDR3 coding DNA: TGTGCCAGCAGTTATCGGCTAGCGCATCCCTACGAGCAGTACTTC.

In DNA, the CDR3 is TGCAGTGCGACGGACCAAGCGGATACGCAGTATTTT. It translates to CSATDQADTQYF. V gene TRBV20-1 combines with J gene TRBJ2-3, with no clear D. The V gene lost 6 bases and the J gene lost 6 bases, with 13 bases spanning the gap. The CDR3 loop spans 12 amino acids. From germline, CDR1 is DFQATT and CDR2 SNEGSKA (reference sequence).

The chain carries TRBV7-2 and TRBJ2-7, with D perhaps matching TRBD1 (7 bases). The CDR3 extends over 15 amino acids. Germline loops: CDR1 SGHTA, CDR2 FQGNSA. The V end was cut by 5 bases, the J end by 4 bases, with 18 bases between. The CDR3 DNA follows: TGTGCCAGCAGCCCTGGAGGGGGCGTAGGGTACGAGCAGTACTTC. Residues: CASSPGGGVGYEQYF.

This clonotype has at least ten counts. The chain uses TRBV28 and TRBJ1-2; D perhaps matches TRBD1 (5 bases). The germline gives CDR1 MDHEN, CDR2 SYDVKM. V lost 6 bases, J lost 4 bases, and 9 bases lay in between. The CDR3 spans 12 residues. The CDR3 coding sequence is TGTGCCAGCAGCCAAAGGGGCTATGGCTACACCTTC. It translates to CASSQRGYGYTF.

The V gene is TRBV29-1, the J gene TRBJ2-1; 12 nucleotides line up with TRBD2. V gave up 7 bases and J gave up 7 bases; unmatched junction bases: 5. Germline CDR1 reads SQVTM; CDR2 reads ANQGSEA. The CDR3 length is 13 residues. CDR3 region: CSETSGRWNEQFF. The CDR3 nucleotides read TGCAGCGAGACTAGCGGGAGATGGAATGAGCAGTTCTTC.

The table lists this clonotype with many counts. CDR3 DNA sequence: TGCAGCGTTGAAGATGGGACAACGGACTACAATGAGCAGTTCTTC. As protein: CSVEDGTTDYNEQFF. J is TRBJ2-1 and V is TRBV29-1; possibly TRBD1 for D (6 bases). Germline-derived CDR1 and CDR2 are SQVTM and ANQGSEA. V gave up 0 bases and J gave up 3 bases, with 12 bases separating them. This CDR3 has 15 residues.

Many counts were recorded for this clonotype. This chain uses TRBV3-1 with TRBJ2-7; D gene uncertain. The CDR3 length is 15 residues. From germline, CDR1 is LGHDT and CDR2 YNNKEL (reference sequence). Trimming pared 2 bases from V and 3 bases from J, leaving 14 bases between. CDR3 sequence: CASSQQGVTGYEQYF. In DNA, the CDR3 is TGTGCCAGCAGCCAACAAGGAGTGACGGGCTACGAGCAGTACTTC.

The table lists this clonotype with a few counts. The chain links TRBV4-2 to TRBJ2-7; TRBD1 aligns across 10 bases. With 1 base clipped from V and 2 bases from J, the junction kept 5 bases outside the gene matches. Germline V lookup: CDR1 LGHNA, CDR2 YNFKEQ. The CDR3 has 16 residues. The CDR3 nucleotides read TGTGCCAGCAGCCAAGCAGTAGGGACAGGGGCCTACGAGCAGTACTTC. The encoded protein is CASSQAVGTGAYEQYF.

This clonotype was seen at least ten times. This rearrangement joins TRBV12-3 or TRBV12-4 to TRBJ1-5, with D hard to call. V was trimmed by 6 bases and J by 4 bases, leaving 7 bases between them. The CDR3 is made up of 12 amino acids. As DNA, the CDR3 is TGTGCCAGCAGCTTGGAAAATCAGCCCCAGCATTTT. This sequence encodes CASSLENQPQHF.

The chain uses TRBV6-5 and TRBJ2-7, with TRBD1 matching over 9 bases. J was trimmed by 3 bases and V by 4 bases; bases with no gene match: 7. Germline lookup yields CDR1 MNHEY and CDR2 SVGAGI. This CDR3 has 15 residues. The CDR3 here is CASSSTGGFGYEQYF. CDR3 DNA: TGTGCCAGCAGTTCGACAGGGGGTTTTGGCTACGAGCAGTACTTC.

In DNA, the CDR3 is TGTGCCAGCAGCTTGGGCTGGGGTAATACGCAGTATTTT. Translation gives CASSLGWGNTQYF. This sequence joins TRBV7-9 and TRBJ2-3, with D hard to call. The CDR3 runs to 13 residues. CDR1 is SEHNR and CDR2 is FQNEAQ in the germline V gene (reference sequence). The V end lost 3 bases, the J end lost 7 bases, and 11 bases lay between the germline ends. The variable domain in full, completed from reference TRBV7-9 and TRBJ2-3, reads DTGVSQNPRHKITKRGQNVTFRCDPISEHNRLYWYRQTLGQGPEFLTYFQNEAQLEKSRLLSDRFSAERPKGSFSTLEIQRTEQGDSAMYLCASSLGWGNTQYFGPGTRLTVL.